What follows are 10 T cell receptor beta chains derived from one specimen sequenced in a study of blood T cells in healthy people across ages. The second PCR ran about 6 to 11 cycles with a sample-barcoded 5' primer and J-beta primers. A single record per CDR3 protein comes from TCRdb applying MiXCR to the 5' RACE reads. Among approximately 1.5 million distinct CDR3 sequences, less than 45% were seen once, and the ten largest hold just over 4%. The sequencing input was blood. The receptor set was obtained from a woman under 30 in good health.

On this clonotype: One junction end does not reproduce the germline sequence, and a read error may be involved. The V and J genes are TRBV6-4 and TRBJ2-3; 7 bases agree with TRBD1. Germline V CDR1 and CDR2: MRHNA, SNTAGT. The CDR3 has 15 amino acids. For the CDR3, the DNA is TGTGCCAGCAGCGACTCGGGGACAGCCACAGATACGCAGTATTTT. Its protein is CASSDSGTATDTQYF.

This clonotype has more than one count but fewer than ten. The rearrangement uses TRBV3-1 and TRBJ2-1; possible D gene TRBD2, 5 bases. Trimming took off 3 bases at V and 12 bases at J, with 18 bases between the two ends. The length of the CDR3 is 14 residues. From germline, CDR1 is LGHDT and CDR2 YNNKEL (reference sequence). As DNA, the CDR3 is TGTGCCAGCAGCCATGGGCCCAAAGGGAGTCTGCAGTTCTTC. Translation: CASSHGPKGSLQFF.

The genes are TRBV3-1 and TRBJ2-1, with 9 bases matching TRBD1. Trimming removed 5 bases from V and 8 bases from J; junction bases left unmatched: 7. CDR3 length: 14 residues. CDR1 is LGHDT and CDR2 is YNNKEL in the germline V gene (reference sequence). DNA of the CDR3: TGTGCCAGCAGCAAACGACAGGGGGGAGATGAGCAGTTCTTC. It codes for CASSKRQGGDEQFF.

This clonotype was detected a few times. The V call is TRBV14, the J call TRBJ2-7; perhaps TRBD1 as D (6 bases). Germline lookup yields CDR1 SGHDN and CDR2 FVKESK. The CDR3 runs 15 residues. V was trimmed by 3 bases and J by 0 bases, leaving 12 bases between them. The CDR3 protein is CASSHSGQSSYEQYF. The CDR3 nucleotides are TGTGCCAGCAGCCATTCTGGACAGAGCTCCTACGAGCAGTACTTC.

This chain uses TRBV5-6 with TRBJ1-6, with 7 positions matching TRBD1. Per germline, CDR1 SGHDT and CDR2 YYEEEE. CDR3 size: 16 residues. Losses at the gene ends were 4 bases for V and 3 bases for J; bases not matched to a gene: 7. CDR3 in amino acids: CASSIGRQGYNSPLHF. In DNA, the CDR3 is TGTGCCAGCAGCATCGGTCGACAGGGCTATAATTCACCCCTCCACTTT.

This clonotype was seen a handful of times. This chain links TRBV5-1 with TRBJ2-1; TRBD2 aligns across 8 bases. V gave up 2 bases and J gave up 3 bases; unmatched junction bases: 4. Germline-derived CDR1 and CDR2 are SGHRS and YFSETQ. This CDR3 has 15 amino acids. CDR3 nucleotide sequence: TGCGCCAGCAGCTTAGCGGGGGACTTCTACAATGAGCAGTTCTTC. Translating it yields CASSLAGDFYNEQFF.

This chain links TRBV25-1 with TRBJ1-3, with a possible D match to TRBD1 (5 bases). Germline V CDR1 and CDR2: MGHDK, SYGVNS. This CDR3 comprises 14 residues. V dropped 4 bases and J dropped 0 bases, with 7 bases sitting between them. This chain's CDR3 is CASSAGTSGNTIYF. CDR3 in DNA: TGTGCCAGCAGTGCCGGGACCTCTGGAAACACCATATATTTT.

This clonotype turned up a few times. This chain connects TRBV20-1 to TRBJ1-4; 7 bases map to TRBD1. Unmatched junction bases numbered 12, after V lost 1 base and J lost 4 bases. Germline CDR1 is DFQATT and CDR2 is SNEGSKA (reference sequence). This CDR3 comprises 17 residues. CDR3 nucleotide sequence: TGCAGTGCTAGAGTCGCACACAGGGGTACAAATAATGAAAAACTGTTTTTT. It encodes CSARVAHRGTNNEKLFF.

On this clonotype itself: One end of the junction fails to match germline, which may point to a read error. The J gene is TRBJ1-2, the V gene TRBV12-3 or TRBV12-4; no definite D call. The CDR3 length is 13 residues. Here the CDR3 reads CVSSNPTSGGYTF. The DNA for the CDR3 is TGTGTCAGCAGTAACCCGACAAGTGGTGGCTACACCTTC.

With regard to this clonotype: A read error may account for a junction end that differs from germline. The rearrangement links TRBV29-1 to TRBJ2-7; D remains ambiguous. Germline CDR1 is SQVTM and CDR2 is ANQGSEA. This CDR3 has 11 amino acids. The CDR3, as DNA: TGCATCGTTGGATCGGGCTACGAGCAGTACTTC. Amino acid sequence: CIVGSGYEQYF.